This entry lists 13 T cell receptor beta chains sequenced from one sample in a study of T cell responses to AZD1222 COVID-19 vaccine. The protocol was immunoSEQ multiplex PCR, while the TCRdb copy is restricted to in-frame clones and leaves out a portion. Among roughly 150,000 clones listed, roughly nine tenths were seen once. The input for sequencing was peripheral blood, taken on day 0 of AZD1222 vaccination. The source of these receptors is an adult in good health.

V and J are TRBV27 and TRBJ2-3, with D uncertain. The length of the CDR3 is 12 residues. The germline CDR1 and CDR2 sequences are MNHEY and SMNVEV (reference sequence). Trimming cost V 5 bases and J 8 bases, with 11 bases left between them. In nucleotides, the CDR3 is TGTGCCAGCAGTGCGACATGGGGTACGCAGTATTTT. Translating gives CASSATWGTQYF.

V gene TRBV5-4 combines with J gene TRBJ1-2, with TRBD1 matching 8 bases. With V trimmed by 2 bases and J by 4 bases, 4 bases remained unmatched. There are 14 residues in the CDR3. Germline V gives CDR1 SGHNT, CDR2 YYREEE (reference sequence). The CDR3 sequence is CASSLDRGLYGYTF. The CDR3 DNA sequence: TGTGCCAGCAGCTTAGACAGGGGCCTCTATGGCTACACCTTC.

Written as DNA, the CDR3 is TGCGCCAGCAGCCAAGATGTGGGGGGCTCCTGGAACACCATATATTTT. Its protein product is CASSQDVGGSWNTIYF. The chain joins TRBV4-3 to TRBJ1-3; possible D gene TRBD1, 6 bases. This CDR3 has 16 amino acids. Germline CDR1 LGHNA, CDR2 YSLEER. The V gene lost 0 bases and the J gene lost 7 bases, with 16 bases spanning the gap.

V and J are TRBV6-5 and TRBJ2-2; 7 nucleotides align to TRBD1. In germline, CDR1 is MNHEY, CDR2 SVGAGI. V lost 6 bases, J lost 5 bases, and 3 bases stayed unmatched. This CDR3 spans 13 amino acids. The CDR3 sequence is CASSVQGTGELFF. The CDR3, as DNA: TGTGCCAGCAGCGTACAGGGGACCGGGGAGCTGTTTTTT.

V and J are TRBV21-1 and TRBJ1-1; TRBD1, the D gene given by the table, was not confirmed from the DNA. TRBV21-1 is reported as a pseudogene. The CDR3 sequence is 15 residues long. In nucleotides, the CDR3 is TGTGCCAGCAGCCACCGGGACAGGGTGAACACTGAAGCTTTCTTT. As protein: CASSHRDRVNTEAFF.

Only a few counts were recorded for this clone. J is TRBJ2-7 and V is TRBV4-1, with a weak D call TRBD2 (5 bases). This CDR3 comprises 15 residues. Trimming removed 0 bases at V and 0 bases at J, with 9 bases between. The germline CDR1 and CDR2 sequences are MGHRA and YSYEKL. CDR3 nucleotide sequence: TGCGCCAGCAGCCAAGATATTAGCGCCTCCTACGAGCAGTACGTC. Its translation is CASSQDISASYEQYV.

The CDR3: CASSTLTGVGYEQYF. In nucleotides, the CDR3 is TGTGCCAGCAGCACCCTGACAGGGGTCGGCTACGAGCAGTACTTC. This chain uses TRBV27 with TRBJ2-7; TRBD1 matches 8 bases. With 6 bases clipped from V and 3 bases from J, the junction kept 10 bases outside the gene matches. This CDR3 has 15 residues. From germline, CDR1 is MNHEY and CDR2 SMNVEV (reference sequence).

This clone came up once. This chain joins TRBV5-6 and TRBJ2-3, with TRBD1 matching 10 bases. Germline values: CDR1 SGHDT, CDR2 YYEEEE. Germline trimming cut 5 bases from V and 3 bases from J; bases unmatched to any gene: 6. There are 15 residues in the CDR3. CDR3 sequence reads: CASRRTGGRTDTQYF. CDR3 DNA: TGTGCCAGCAGGCGGACAGGGGGGAGGACAGATACGCAGTATTTT.

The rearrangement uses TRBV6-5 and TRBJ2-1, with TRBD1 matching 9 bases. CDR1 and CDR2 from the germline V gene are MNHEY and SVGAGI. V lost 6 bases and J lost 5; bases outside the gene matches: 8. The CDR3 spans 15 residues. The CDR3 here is CASSERTGANNEQFF. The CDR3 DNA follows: TGTGCCAGCAGCGAGAGGACAGGGGCAAACAATGAGCAGTTCTTC.

CDR3 loop: CASSSQGLLNTEAFF. As DNA, the CDR3 is TGTGCCAGCAGCTCACAGGGGTTATTGAACACTGAAGCTTTCTTT. The chain combines TRBV7-2 with TRBJ1-1; 7 bases fit TRBD1. The CDR3 runs 15 residues. V lost 4 bases and J lost 0; bases outside the gene matches: 5. Germline CDR1 is SGHTA and CDR2 is FQGNSA.

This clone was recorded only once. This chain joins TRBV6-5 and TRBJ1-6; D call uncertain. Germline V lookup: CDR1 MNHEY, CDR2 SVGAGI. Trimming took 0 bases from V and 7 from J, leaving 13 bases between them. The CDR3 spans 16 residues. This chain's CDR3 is CASSYSKFIENSPLHF. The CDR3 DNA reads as TGTGCCAGCAGTTACTCGAAGTTTATTGAGAATTCACCCCTCCACTTT.

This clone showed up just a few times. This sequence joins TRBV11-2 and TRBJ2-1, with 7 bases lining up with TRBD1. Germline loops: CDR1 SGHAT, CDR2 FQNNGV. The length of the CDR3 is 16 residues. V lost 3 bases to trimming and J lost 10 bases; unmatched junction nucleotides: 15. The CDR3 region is CASSFPLRRDRLEQFF. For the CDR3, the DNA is TGTGCCAGCAGCTTTCCTCTTCGAAGGGACAGATTAGAGCAGTTCTTC.

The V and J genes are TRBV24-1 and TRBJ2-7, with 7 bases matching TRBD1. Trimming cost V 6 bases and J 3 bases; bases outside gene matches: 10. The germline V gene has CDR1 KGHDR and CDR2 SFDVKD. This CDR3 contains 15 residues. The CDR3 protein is CATSHEGTVGYEQYV. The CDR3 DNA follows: TGTGCCACCAGTCATGAAGGGACAGTAGGCTACGAGCAGTACGTC.